A selection of T cell receptor beta chains follows, all from one sample in a study of technical replicates of blood from a handful of donors. Clones were sequenced by immunoSEQ multiplex PCR, and TCRdb holds only the in-frame ones, with some missing. This table holds about 80,000 clones, 85% to 95% found once. Material: T cells isolated from PBMCs. The source is a human donor in good health. The CDR3 runs from the conserved cysteine through the conserved F or W. The D gene is left open where the match is weak. Clone size is stated in some rows and not others, as once, few, many or a class when expanded.

.,TRBJ2-7,TRBV5-4,.,CASSLQGPYEQYF,TGTGCCAGCAGCTTACAGGGCCCCTACGAGCAGTACTTC
.,TRBJ2-7,TRBV11-3,.,CASSFGGSYEQYF,TGTGCCAGCAGCTTTGGAGGGTCCTACGAGCAGTACTTC
once,TRBJ2-5,TRBV19,.,CATEPGTLGSGTQYF,TGTGCCACCGAGCCCGGAACCCTAGGAAGTGGGACCCAGTACTTC
.,TRBJ2-1,TRBV6-1,.,CAAGEYWNNEQFF,TGTGCCGCCGGGGAGTACTGGAACAATGAGCAGTTCTTC
.,TRBJ2-2,TRBV5-4,TRBD2,CASSILAGNTGELFF,TGTGCCAGCAGCATATTAGCGGGAAACACCGGGGAGCTGTTTTTT
.,TRBJ2-3,TRBV7-6,TRBD2,CASSTLTSGRSDTQYF,TGTGCCAGCAGCACCTTGACTAGCGGGAGATCGGATACGCAGTATTTT
.,TRBJ2-7,TRBV19,TRBD1,CASRPKTGYEQYF,TGTGCCAGTCGACCTAAGACAGGGTACGAGCAGTACTTC
.,TRBJ1-2,TRBV4-2,TRBD1,CASSHGQGATYGYTF,TGTGCCAGCAGCCATGGACAGGGGGCGACCTATGGCTACACCTTC
.,TRBJ2-7,TRBV4-3,TRBD2,CASSQGPSGSYSYEQYF,TGCGCCAGCAGCCAAGGACCTAGCGGGAGTTACTCCTACGAGCAGTACTTC
.,TRBJ2-7,TRBV4-1,.,CASSQEPTGSYEQYF,TGCGCCAGCAGCCAAGAACCGACAGGTAGCTACGAGCAGTACTTC
.,TRBJ2-1,TRBV10-3,TRBD2,CAISEPGTSGSSWYNEQFF,TGTGCCATCAGTGAGCCCGGGACTAGCGGGAGTTCATGGTACAATGAGCAGTTCTTC
.,TRBJ2-6,TRBV6-5,.,CASTTTGTGANVLTF,TGTGCCAGCACCACCACAGGGACCGGGGCCAACGTCCTGACTTTC
.,TRBJ1-3,TRBV4-3,.,CASSHLYMDSGTGNTIYF,TGCGCCAGCAGCCACCTCTACATGGACAGCGGTACTGGAAACACCATATATTTT
.,TRBJ2-1,TRBV9,.,CASSVGYNEQFF,TGTGCCAGCAGCGTGGGCTATAATGAGCAGTTCTTC
.,TRBJ1-2,TRBV5-5,.,CASSFPPDRNYGYTF,TGTGCCAGCAGCTTTCCCCCGGACAGAAACTATGGCTACACCTTC
once,TRBJ2-7,TRBV7-6,TRBD1,CASTTGEGEQYF,TGTGCCAGCACCACAGGGGAAGGCGAGCAGTACTTC
.,TRBJ1-1,TRBV7-9,.,CASSLWAPEAFF,TGTGCCAGCAGCTTATGGGCCCCTGAAGCTTTCTTT
.,TRBJ1-2,TRBV15,TRBD1,CATSRNRQGPNYGYTF,TGTGCCACCAGCAGAAATCGACAGGGGCCTAACTATGGCTACACCTTC
.,TRBJ2-1,TRBV7-9,.,CASSLGPGSNEQFF,TGTGCCAGCAGCTTAGGTCCGGGGTCCAATGAGCAGTTCTTC
.,TRBJ2-1,TRBV12-5,TRBD2,CASGSGTSGISEQFF,TGTGCTAGTGGTTCGGGGACTAGCGGGATTAGTGAGCAGTTCTTC
.,TRBJ2-7,TRBV28,.,CASSRTYEQYF,TGTGCCAGCAGCCGTACCTACGAGCAGTACTTC
.,TRBJ2-7,TRBV5-6,TRBD1,CASSLTGAALSEQYF,TGTGCCAGCAGCCTCACAGGGGCGGCTTTATCCGAGCAGTACTTC
.,TRBJ1-2,TRBV28,.,CASSFPRGAHGYTF,TGTGCCAGCAGTTTCCCCCGGGGGGCGCATGGCTACACCTTC
.,TRBJ2-7,TRBV23-1,TRBD2,CASSLTSGGGFYEQYF,TGCGCCAGCAGCCTAACTAGCGGAGGGGGTTTTTACGAGCAGTACTTC
.,TRBJ2-7,TRBV29-1,.,CSVAPGAGLYEQYF,TGCAGCGTTGCTCCAGGGGCAGGGCTCTACGAGCAGTACTTC
.,TRBJ1-5,TRBV19,.,CASSIGGQPQHF,TGTGCCAGTAGTATAGGCGGTCAGCCCCAGCATTTT
.,TRBJ1-1,TRBV9,.,CASSVVWNTEAFF,TGTGCCAGCAGCGTAGTATGGAACACTGAAGCTTTCTTT
once,TRBJ2-1,TRBV7-9,TRBD2,CASSLGRGEQFF,TGTGCCAGCAGCTTAGGGCGGGGGGAGCAGTTCTTC
.,TRBJ2-5,TRBV7-7,.,CASSLISKETQYF,TGTGCTAGCAGCTTAATCAGTAAAGAGACCCAGTACTTC
.,TRBJ2-7,TRBV5-4,TRBD2,CASRTGLGGDEQYF,TGTGCCAGCAGAACCGGACTAGGAGGAGACGAGCAGTACTTC
.,TRBJ2-1,TRBV5-4,TRBD2,CASSLGLAGSEQFF,TGTGCCAGCAGCTTGGGACTAGCGGGAAGTGAGCAGTTCTTC
.,TRBJ2-2,TRBV12-2,.,CASRSTSPHGVAGANTGELFF,TGTGCAAGTCGCTCAACCTCTCCACACGGGGTTGCAGGGGCAAACACCGGGGAGCTGTTTTTT
.,TRBJ2-1,TRBV30,.,CAWSVQALQFF,TGTGCCTGGAGTGTACAGGCCCTGCAGTTCTTC
.,TRBJ1-1,TRBV9,TRBD1,CASSPWTGSNTEAFF,TGTGCCAGCAGCCCATGGACAGGGAGTAACACTGAAGCTTTCTTT
.,TRBJ2-7,TRBV25-1,.,CASSGFGTNSYEQYF,TGTGCCAGCAGTGGTTTCGGGACAAACTCCTACGAGCAGTACTTC
.,TRBJ1-1,TRBV6-1,TRBD1,CASSEQGVNAHTEAFF,TGTGCCAGCAGTGAACAGGGGGTTAACGCACACACTGAAGCTTTCTTT
.,TRBJ1-1,TRBV30,.,CAWNEVRVNTEAFF,TGTGCCTGGAATGAGGTCAGGGTCAACACTGAAGCTTTCTTT